The next 16 T cell receptor beta chains were all read from a single sample in a study of blood T cells in healthy people across ages. The authors ran a second PCR of about 7 to 11 cycles using a sample-barcoded 5' primer and a J-beta primer mix. In TCRdb, the 5' RACE reads were re-called with MiXCR into one record per CDR3 protein. The table includes over 950,000 distinct CDR3 sequences, around two fifths detected once. Sequencing was performed on blood. All receptors derive from a man between 18 and 35 years old in good health.

The rearrangement links TRBV7-9 to TRBJ1-4, with 7 positions matching TRBD1. The CDR3 covers 15 residues. With 5 bases clipped from V and 7 bases from J, the junction kept 10 bases outside the gene matches. CDR1 is SEHNR and CDR2 is FQNEAQ in the germline V gene (reference sequence). CDR3 nucleotide sequence: TGTGCCAGCAGCATGACCGACAGGGTGTTTGAAAAACTGTTTTTT. It specifies CASSMTDRVFEKLFF.

The rearrangement uses TRBV7-2 and TRBJ1-1; 7 nucleotides align to TRBD1. CDR1 and CDR2 (germline): SGHTA, FQGNSA. CDR3 size: 16 residues. V trimming: 5 bases; J trimming: 4 bases; junction bases outside the gene matches: 13. The DNA of the CDR3 is TGTGCCAGCAGCCAAGCCTACAGGGGAAAGGGCACTGAAGCTTTCTTT. As protein: CASSQAYRGKGTEAFF.

This clonotype was observed a few times. The rearrangement joins TRBV4-1 to TRBJ2-1; maybe TRBD1 (6 bases). The CDR3 has 15 amino acids. V gave up 1 base and J gave up 5 bases, with 12 bases separating them. Per the germline V gene, CDR1 is MGHRA and CDR2 is YSYEKL. The CDR3 bases are TGCGCCAGCAGCCAAGCGTTCGGGACAAACAATGAGCAGTTCTTC. This gives the protein CASSQAFGTNNEQFF.

The V gene is TRBV7-2, the J gene TRBJ1-2; unclear D gene. CDR1 SGHTA and CDR2 FQGNSA come from the germline V gene. This CDR3 spans 14 amino acids. Trimming shortened V by 10 bases and J by 1 base, and 16 bases separated the two germline ends. The CDR3: CATSLGRDNYGYTF. CDR3 nucleotide sequence: TGTGCCACCTCTTTGGGGAGGGATAACTATGGCTACACCTTC.

The V call is TRBV6-2 or TRBV6-3, the J call TRBJ1-4; 10 bases fit TRBD1. The CDR3 is made up of 14 amino acids. Unmatched junction bases numbered 6, after V lost 6 bases and J lost 8 bases. Germline-derived CDR1 and CDR2 are MNHEY and SVGEGT. The CDR3 nucleotides read TGTGCCAGCAGCGATGGACAGGGGGAGGAAAAACTGTTTTTT. It yields the protein CASSDGQGEEKLFF.

The chain combines TRBV11-3 with TRBJ2-2, with 8 bases fitting TRBD1. CDR3 length: 15 residues. Trimming took 3 bases from V and 5 from J; bases not matched to a gene: 5. Germline V gene lookup returns CDR1 SGHNT and CDR2 YENEEA. CDR3 in amino acids: CASSFQGAATGELFF. The CDR3, as DNA: TGTGCCAGCAGCTTTCAGGGGGCGGCAACCGGGGAGCTGTTTTTT. Full variable domain (rest looked up from reference TRBV11-3 and TRBJ2-2): EAGVVQSPRYKIIEKKQPVAFWCNPISGHNTLYWYLQNLGQGPELLIRYENEEAVDDSQLPKDRFSAERLKGVDSTLKIQPAELGDSAVYLCASSFQGAATGELFFGEGSRLTVL.

The V call is TRBV11-2, the J call TRBJ1-6; no firm D call. Germline loops: CDR1 SGHAT, CDR2 FQNNGV. The CDR3 sequence is 17 residues long. Trimming left V 1 base short and J 7 bases short, with 17 bases between. The CDR3 protein is CASSLVPGIGVNSPLHF. DNA for the CDR3: TGTGCCAGCAGCTTAGTGCCGGGGATTGGGGTGAATTCACCCCTCCACTTT. Filled out from reference TRBV11-2 and TRBJ1-6, the complete variable domain reads EAGVAQSPRYKIIEKRQSVAFWCNPISGHATLYWYQQILGQGPKLLIQFQNNGVVDDSQLPKDRFSAERLKGVDSTLKIQPAKLEDSAVYLCASSLVPGIGVNSPLHFGNGTRLTVT.

The chain is built from TRBV2 and TRBJ2-5; 7 bases line up with TRBD2. The CDR3 length is 14 residues. Germline CDR1 reads SNHLY; CDR2 reads FYNNEI. V lost 7 bases, J lost 5 bases, and 10 bases stayed unmatched. The DNA of the CDR3 is TGTGCCAGCAATCCGTTAAGGGGAGGGGAGACCCAGTACTTC. Residues: CASNPLRGGETQYF.

This chain joins TRBV7-2 and TRBJ1-2; D perhaps matches TRBD1 (5 bases). Germline assignment: CDR1 SGHTA and CDR2 FQGNSA. V was clipped by 2 bases and J by 5 bases, with 15 bases between them. The CDR3 is 15 residues long. CDR3 DNA: TGTGCCAGCAGCTTAAGTGGGGGGGAAATATATGGCTACACCTTC. Amino acid sequence: CASSLSGGEIYGYTF.

This clonotype was seen a few times. This chain connects TRBV5-6 to TRBJ1-1, with a possible D match to TRBD1 (5 bases). Germline V gene lookup returns CDR1 SGHDT and CDR2 YYEEEE. Trimming left V 3 bases short and J 7 bases short, with 13 bases between. The CDR3 is 13 residues long. CDR3 sequence: CASSYPGSVEAFF. CDR3 sequence (DNA): TGTGCCAGCAGCTACCCAGGGAGCGTTGAAGCTTTCTTT.

DNA of the CDR3: TGCAGTGCTAACCATGGGAAGGAGACCCAGTACTTC. Amino acids: CSANHGKETQYF. This sequence joins TRBV20-1 and TRBJ2-5; D uncertain. Trimming shortened V by 4 bases and J by 5 bases, and 11 bases separated the two germline ends. Germline CDR1 and CDR2: DFQATT and SNEGSKA (reference sequence). This CDR3 comprises 12 residues.

This clonotype appeared many times. The chain joins TRBV15 to TRBJ2-3; TRBD2 matches 10 bases. The CDR3 totals 17 residues. V lost 5 bases and J lost 5; bases outside the gene matches: 13. CDR1 and CDR2 from the germline V gene are LNHNV and YYDKDF (reference sequence). The CDR3 spells CATSAIPGLAMEDTQYF. In DNA, the CDR3 is TGTGCCACCAGCGCCATCCCGGGACTAGCGATGGAAGATACGCAGTATTTT.

This chain links TRBV6-5 with TRBJ2-7; TRBD2 aligns across 8 bases. CDR3 length equals 15 residues. Germline V gene data show CDR1 as MNHEY and CDR2 as SVGAGI. J gave up 1 base and V 5 bases, and 7 bases lay outside the gene matches. The CDR3 region is CASSRTSPLSYEQYF. Written as DNA, the CDR3 is TGTGCCAGCAGTCGGACTAGCCCTCTTTCCTACGAGCAGTACTTC.

The J gene is TRBJ1-6, the V gene TRBV28; D is possibly TRBD1 (5 bases). CDR1 and CDR2 (germline): MDHEN, SYDVKM. V lost 6 bases, J lost 6 bases, and 18 bases lay in between. The CDR3 totals 16 residues. The CDR3 sequence is CASSLTQNRGNSPLHF. The CDR3 bases are TGTGCCAGCAGCCTAACACAAAATAGGGGTAATTCACCCCTCCACTTT.

As for this clonotype: One junction end disagrees with the germline gene, perhaps due to a read error. The J gene is TRBJ2-3, the V gene TRBV7-2; D uncertain. CDR3 length: 16 amino acids. Germline V gene data show CDR1 as SGHTA and CDR2 as FQGNSA. CDR3 sequence reads: CASSLGTDPVAETQYF. CDR3 sequence (DNA): TGTGCCAGCAGCTTAGGAACGGATCCCGTGGCAGAGACGCAGTATTTT.

V and J are TRBV4-3 and TRBJ1-1, with 11 positions matching TRBD1. The CDR3 is 14 amino acids. Trimming removed 4 bases from V and 6 bases from J; junction bases left unmatched: 4. Germline CDR1 and CDR2: LGHNA and YSLEER. The CDR3: CASSPGGQGAEAFF. The CDR3 DNA sequence: TGCGCCAGCAGCCCGGGGGGACAGGGGGCTGAAGCTTTCTTT.